This T cell receptor (beta chain) stems from a study of CXCR3-negative and CXCR3-positive naive CD8 T cells. Study overall: Around 140 million TRB reads were obtained overall (about 1.5 +/- 0.3 million per library). Overall study findings and caveats: Memory cells diverged, while naive CXCR3-positive and CXCR3-negative cells had similar TRBV-TRBJ usage. In CXCR3-positive naive cells, the TRB CDR3s were more hydrophobic than in CXCR3-negative naive cells.

Each TRB cDNA library was prepared by 5' RACE (with UMI labels). TCRdb re-called the 5' RACE reads, yielding one record per CDR3 amino acid sequence without DNA. This specimen shows approximately 70,000 distinct CDR3 sequences; the ten leading clones hold about 1.5%. Concerning this clonotype: The antigen is undetermined.

In triplicate, each CD8+ T cell subset was sorted at 250,000 to 300,000 cells per replicate. CDR1 SGHDT and CDR2 YYEEEE come from the germline V gene. The CDR3 length is 14 residues. The chain uses TRBV5-6 and TRBJ2-1; absent DNA, TCRdb's TRBD2 call cannot be checked. Sequencing was carried out using naive CXCR3- CD8+ T cells from blood. Subset in this sample: CD45RO-CCR7+CD27+CD95- naive CD8+ T cells lacking CXCR3 (TNR3-). The TCR was taken from a human donor in good health. Some clones in this sample may be carry-over from other donors' samples. CDR3 sequence reads: CASAGGGSYNEQFF.